This T cell receptor beta chain comes out of a study of T cell repertoires in cytomegalovirus infection. General study points: CMV-specific TCR beta clonotypes restricted by HLA-C were the ones dominating the ex vivo response.

This clonotype has ten or more counts. Its antigen is as yet unknown. One end of the junction is discordant with germline, which a read error may explain. In TCRdb, the reads were re-called with MiXCR into one record per CDR3 protein. This sample has 350,000 to 500,000 distinct CDR3 sequences, with approximately 32% found just once. The CDR3 sequence is 13 residues long. Germline V gene sequence: CDR1 SNHLY, CDR2 FYNNEI. This receptor was taken from a human donor in good health (CMV status not recorded). Some clones in this sample may be carry-over from other donors' samples. The V call is TRBV2, the J call TRBJ2-7, with 7 bases aligning to TRBD1. Material for sequencing was PBMCs. CDR3 region: CASSRQGAYEQYF. In DNA, the CDR3 is TGCGCCAGCAGCCGACAGGGAGCCTACGAGCAGTACTTC.